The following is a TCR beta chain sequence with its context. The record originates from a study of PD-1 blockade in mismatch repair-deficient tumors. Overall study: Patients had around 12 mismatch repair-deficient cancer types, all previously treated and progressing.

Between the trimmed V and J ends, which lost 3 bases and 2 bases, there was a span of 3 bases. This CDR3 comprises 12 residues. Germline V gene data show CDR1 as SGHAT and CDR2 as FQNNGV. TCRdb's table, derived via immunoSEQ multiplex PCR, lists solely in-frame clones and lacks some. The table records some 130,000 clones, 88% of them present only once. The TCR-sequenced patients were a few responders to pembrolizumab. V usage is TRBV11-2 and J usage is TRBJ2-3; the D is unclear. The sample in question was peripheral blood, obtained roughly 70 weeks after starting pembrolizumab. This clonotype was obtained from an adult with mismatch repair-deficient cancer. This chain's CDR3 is CASSFLTDTQYF. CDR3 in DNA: TGTGCCAGCAGCTTCCTCACAGATACGCAGTATTTT.